The subject of this entry is one T cell receptor beta chain. Its specificity is not known. The V gene lost 7 bases and the J gene lost 3 bases, with 15 bases spanning the gap. The CDR3 runs 14 residues. Germline V CDR1 and CDR2: SNHLY, FYNNEI. TCRdb keeps only in-frame clones here, not all; method: immunoSEQ multiplex PCR. There are about 57,000 clones in the sample; about 85% occur only once, and approximately 18% lies in the top ten. This entry comes from a study of T cell responses to AZD1222 COVID-19 vaccine. Overall study results and limits: Among spike-specific TCRs, nearly half reportedly target unmutated variant regions. Spike-wide coverage was observed for vaccine-associated CD4 TCRs, with dominant responses at 160-218 and 743-854. Baseline seropositives among AZD1222 recipients totaled only five to seven. Donors were mostly white British, more females; clonal diversity possibly underestimated.

This TCR came from an adult in good health. This rearrangement joins TRBV2 to TRBJ1-2; possibly TRBD1 for D (5 bases). Sequencing used peripheral blood, obtained on day 0 of AZD1222 vaccination. The CDR3 DNA follows: TGTGCCAGCACCTCCCGGGGGATGGACTATGGCTACACCTTC. Translation gives CASTSRGMDYGYTF. Combining the CDR3 with reference TRBV2 and TRBJ1-2 gives the whole variable domain EPEVTQTPSHQVTQMGQEVILRCVPISNHLYFYWYRQILGQKVEFLVSFYNNEISEKSEIFDDQFSVERPDGSNFTLKIRSTKLEDSAMYFCASTSRGMDYGYTFGSGTRLTVV.